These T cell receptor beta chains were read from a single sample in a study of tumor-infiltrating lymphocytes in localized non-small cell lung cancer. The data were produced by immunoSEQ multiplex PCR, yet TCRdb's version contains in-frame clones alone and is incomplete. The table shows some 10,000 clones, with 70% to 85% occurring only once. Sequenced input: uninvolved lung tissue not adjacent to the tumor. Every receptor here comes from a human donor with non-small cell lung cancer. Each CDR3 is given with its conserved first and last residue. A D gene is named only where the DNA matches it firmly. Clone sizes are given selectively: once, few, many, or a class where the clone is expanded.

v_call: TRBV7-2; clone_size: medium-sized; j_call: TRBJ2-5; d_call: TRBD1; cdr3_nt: TGTGCCAGCAGCCCTCTGAGCAGGGGGCCGTACCAAGAGACCCAGTACTTC; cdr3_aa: CASSPLSRGPYQETQYF
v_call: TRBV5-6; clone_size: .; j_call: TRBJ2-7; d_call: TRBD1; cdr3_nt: TGTGCCAGCAGCTTACCGGGACAGGGGGCGAGAAACGAGCAGTACTTC; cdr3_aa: CASSLPGQGARNEQYF
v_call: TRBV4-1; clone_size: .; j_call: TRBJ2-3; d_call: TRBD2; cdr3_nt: TGCGCCAGCAGCCAACTTACTTCGGCGGGAGCGGGAGATACGCAGTATTTT; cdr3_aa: CASSQLTSAGAGDTQYF
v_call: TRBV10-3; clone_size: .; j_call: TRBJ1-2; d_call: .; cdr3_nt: TGTGCCATCAGCGGGCAGGGGCGAGTCTATGGCTACACCTTC; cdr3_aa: CAISGQGRVYGYTF
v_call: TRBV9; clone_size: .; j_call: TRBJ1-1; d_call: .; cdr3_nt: TGTGCCAGCAGCGTAGTCCCTCTGGGCACTGAAGCTTTCTTT; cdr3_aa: CASSVVPLGTEAFF
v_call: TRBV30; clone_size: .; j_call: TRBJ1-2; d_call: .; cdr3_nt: TGTGCCTGGACCAGGGGCGATAACTATGGCTACACCTTC; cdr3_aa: CAWTRGDNYGYTF
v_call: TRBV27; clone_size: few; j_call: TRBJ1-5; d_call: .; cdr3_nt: TGTGCCAGCAGTTCTATGGAACAGGTGCGTCCCCAGCATTTT; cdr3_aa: CASSSMEQVRPQHF
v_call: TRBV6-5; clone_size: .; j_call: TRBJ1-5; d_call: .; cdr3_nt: TGTGCCAGCAGTTACGTGGCGGGGGCTAGGACCCAGCATTTT; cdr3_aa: CASSYVAGARTQHF
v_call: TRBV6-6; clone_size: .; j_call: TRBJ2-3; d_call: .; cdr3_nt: TGTGCCAGCAGTTACTACGGGCAGGGGACAGATACGCAGTATTTT; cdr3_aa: CASSYYGQGTDTQYF
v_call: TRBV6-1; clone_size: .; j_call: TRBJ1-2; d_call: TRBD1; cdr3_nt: TGTGCCAGCAGTGAAAGACAGGGGGCTGATAACTATGGCTACACCTTC; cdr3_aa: CASSERQGADNYGYTF
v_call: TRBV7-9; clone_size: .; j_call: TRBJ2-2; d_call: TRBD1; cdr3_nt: TGTGCCAGCAGCTCGTGGGACAGGGGAGGCCCCGGGGAGCTGTTTTTT; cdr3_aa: CASSSWDRGGPGELFF
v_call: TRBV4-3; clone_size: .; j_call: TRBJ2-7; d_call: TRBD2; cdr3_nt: TGCGCCAGCAGCCAAGATTTGGGGCTAGCGGGGGTTGAGCAGTACTTC; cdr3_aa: CASSQDLGLAGVEQYF
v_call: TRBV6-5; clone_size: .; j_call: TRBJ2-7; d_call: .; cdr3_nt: TGTGCCAGCAGTTACTCGGGACACCGCTACGAGCAGTACTTC; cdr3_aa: CASSYSGHRYEQYF
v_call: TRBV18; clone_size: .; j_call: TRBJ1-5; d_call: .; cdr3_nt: TGTGCCAGCTCACCGCGGGTGGATCAGCCCCAGCATTTT; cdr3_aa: CASSPRVDQPQHF
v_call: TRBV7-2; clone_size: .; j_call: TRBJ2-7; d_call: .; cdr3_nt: TGTGCCAGCAGCTTAAGGACAAAGGGCTACGAGCAGTACTTC; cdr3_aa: CASSLRTKGYEQYF
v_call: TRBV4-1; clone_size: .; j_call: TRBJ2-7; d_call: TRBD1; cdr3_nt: TGCGCCAGCAGCCAAGGAGGGGGACCCGGACAGGGATCCCCGTACGAGCAGTACTTC; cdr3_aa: CASSQGGGPGQGSPYEQYF
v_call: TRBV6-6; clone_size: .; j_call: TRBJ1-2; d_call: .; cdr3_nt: TGTGCCAGCAGCCCGGCAGGCGGGGGCTACACCTTC; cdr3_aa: CASSPAGGGYTF
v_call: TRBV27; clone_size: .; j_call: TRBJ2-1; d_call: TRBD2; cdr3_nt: TGTGCCAGCAGGCGGGGGGCCCCCCACAATGAGCAGTTCTTC; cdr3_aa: CASRRGAPHNEQFF
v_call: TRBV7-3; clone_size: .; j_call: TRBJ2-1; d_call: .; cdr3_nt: TGTGCCAGCAGCTTAGTTGGCGGGATCTCCTACAATGAGCAGTTCTTC; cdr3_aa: CASSLVGGISYNEQFF
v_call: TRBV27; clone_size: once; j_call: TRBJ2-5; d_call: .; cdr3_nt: TGTGCCAGCAGTCCGCTTTTGGGACCAAGGGGGGAGACCCAGTACTTC; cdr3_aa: CASSPLLGPRGETQYF
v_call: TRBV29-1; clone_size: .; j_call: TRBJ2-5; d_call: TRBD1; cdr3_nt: TGCAGCGTTGAAAGGTCAGGGGGAGAGACCCAGTACTTC; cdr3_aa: CSVERSGGETQYF
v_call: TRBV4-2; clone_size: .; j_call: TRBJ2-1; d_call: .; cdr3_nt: TGTGCCAGCCACCAAGGGACGACTACCTACAATGAGCAGTTCTTC; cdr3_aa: CASHQGTTTYNEQFF
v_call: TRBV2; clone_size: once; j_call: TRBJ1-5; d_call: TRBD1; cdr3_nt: TGTGCCAGTGGAGAGGGGGACAGGGATCAGCCCCAGCATTTT; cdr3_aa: CASGEGDRDQPQHF
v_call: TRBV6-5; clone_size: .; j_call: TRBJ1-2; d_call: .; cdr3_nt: TGTGCCAGCAGTTACTCGGTTATAGGAGGGGGCTATGGCTACACCTTC; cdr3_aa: CASSYSVIGGGYGYTF
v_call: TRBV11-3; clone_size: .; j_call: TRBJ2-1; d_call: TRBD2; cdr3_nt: TGTGCCAGCAGCTTAGGGGCTAGCGGGTACAATGAGCAGTTCTTC; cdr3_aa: CASSLGASGYNEQFF
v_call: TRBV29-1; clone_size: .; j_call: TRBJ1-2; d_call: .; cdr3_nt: TGCAGCGTTGGGGTCGACTATGGCTACACCTTC; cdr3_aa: CSVGVDYGYTF
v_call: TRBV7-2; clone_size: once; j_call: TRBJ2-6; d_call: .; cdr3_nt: TGTGCCAGCAGCTTTTATGGGGCCAACGTCCTGACTTTC; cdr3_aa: CASSFYGANVLTF
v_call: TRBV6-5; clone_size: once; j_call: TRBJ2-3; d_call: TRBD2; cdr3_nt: TGTGCCAGCAGTTACTCGGCGGGGGGGGCAGATACGCAGTATTTT; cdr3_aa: CASSYSAGGADTQYF
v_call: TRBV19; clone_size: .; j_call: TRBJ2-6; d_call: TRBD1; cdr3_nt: TGTGCCAGTAGTATAGTTAGGACAGGGGAGATAAGGGCCAACGTCCTGACTTTC; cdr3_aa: CASSIVRTGEIRANVLTF
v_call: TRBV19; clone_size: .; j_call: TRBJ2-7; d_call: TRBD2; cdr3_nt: TGTGCCAGTAGTATGATAGCGGGAACTGGCTACGAGCAGTACTTC; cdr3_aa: CASSMIAGTGYEQYF
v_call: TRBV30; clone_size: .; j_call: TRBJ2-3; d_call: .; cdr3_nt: TGTGCCTGGAGCTGGGCGACGAGCACAGATACGCAGTATTTT; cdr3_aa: CAWSWATSTDTQYF
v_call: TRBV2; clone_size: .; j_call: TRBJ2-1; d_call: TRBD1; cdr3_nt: TGTGCCAGCCGGGACAGGGGCAATGAGCAGTTCTTC; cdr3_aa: CASRDRGNEQFF
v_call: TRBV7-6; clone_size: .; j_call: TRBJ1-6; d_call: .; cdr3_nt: TGTGCCAGCAGCTTAAGGGAGAATTCACCCCTCCACTTT; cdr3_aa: CASSLRENSPLHF
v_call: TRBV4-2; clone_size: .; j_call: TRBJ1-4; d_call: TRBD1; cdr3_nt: TGTGCCAGCAGCCCGGACAGGGTACTGTTTTTT; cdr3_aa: CASSPDRVLFF
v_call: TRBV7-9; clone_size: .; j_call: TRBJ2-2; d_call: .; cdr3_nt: TGTGCCAGCAGCTTAGACGGTCAAAGTTACCGAGGCGGGGAGCTGTTTTTT; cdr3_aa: CASSLDGQSYRGGELFF
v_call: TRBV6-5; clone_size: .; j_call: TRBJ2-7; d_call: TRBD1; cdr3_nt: TGTGCCAGCAGACGGACAGGGAGTTACGAGCAGTACTTC; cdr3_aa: CASRRTGSYEQYF
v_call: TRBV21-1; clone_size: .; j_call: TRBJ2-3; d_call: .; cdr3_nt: TGTGCCAGCAGCGACTTTCGAGCGGCTAGCACAGATACGCAGTATTTT; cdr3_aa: CASSDFRAASTDTQYF
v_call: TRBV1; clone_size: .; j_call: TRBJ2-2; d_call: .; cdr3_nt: TGCACCAGCAGCCAAGAGAGGACTAGCGGGAGTGACACCGGGGAGCTGTTTTTT; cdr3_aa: CTSSQERTSGSDTGELFF
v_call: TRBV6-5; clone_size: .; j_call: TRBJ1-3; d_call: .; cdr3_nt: TGTGCCAGCCGCCGGGACATAAACACCATATATTTT; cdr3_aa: CASRRDINTIYF
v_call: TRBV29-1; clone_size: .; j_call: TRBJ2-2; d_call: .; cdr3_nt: TGCAGCGTTGAGGACACCGGGGAGCTGTTTTTT; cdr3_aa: CSVEDTGELFF
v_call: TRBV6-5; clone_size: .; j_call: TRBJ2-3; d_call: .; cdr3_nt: TGTGCCAGCAGTTACGGGGTCTTGAACACAGATACGCAGTATTTT; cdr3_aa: CASSYGVLNTDTQYF
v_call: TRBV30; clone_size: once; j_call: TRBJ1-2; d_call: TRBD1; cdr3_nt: TGTGCCTGGAGTGCAGCGGACAGGGGGCTCGATGGCTACACCTTC; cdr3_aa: CAWSAADRGLDGYTF
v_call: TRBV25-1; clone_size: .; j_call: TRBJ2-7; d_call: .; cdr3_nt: TGTGCCAGCAGCCAGGGGTATTTGCTCGAGCAGTACTTC; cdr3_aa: CASSQGYLLEQYF
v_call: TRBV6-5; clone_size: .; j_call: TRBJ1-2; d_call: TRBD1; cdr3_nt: TGTGCCAGCAGTAAGGGCCGGACAGGGGGTAATGGCTACACCTTC; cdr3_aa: CASSKGRTGGNGYTF
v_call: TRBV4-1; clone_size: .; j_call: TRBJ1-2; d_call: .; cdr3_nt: TGCGCCAGCAGCCAAGTTCCGAAACTTACTGGCTACACCTTC; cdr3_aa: CASSQVPKLTGYTF
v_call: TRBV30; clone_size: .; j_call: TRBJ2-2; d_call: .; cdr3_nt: TGTGCCTGGAGTAGGGGGTTGCGCACCGGGGAGCTGTTTTTT; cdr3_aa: CAWSRGLRTGELFF
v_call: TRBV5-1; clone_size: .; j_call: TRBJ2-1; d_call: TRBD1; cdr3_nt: TGCGCCAGCAGCCTGGGACAGGGGGCATCGGATGAGCAGTTCTTC; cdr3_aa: CASSLGQGASDEQFF
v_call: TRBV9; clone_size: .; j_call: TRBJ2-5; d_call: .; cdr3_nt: TGTGCCAGCAGCGTAGGAGGTACCGAGACCCAGTACTTC; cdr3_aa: CASSVGGTETQYF
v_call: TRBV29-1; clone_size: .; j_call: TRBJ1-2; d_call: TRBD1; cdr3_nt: TGCAGCGCTACGGACCGGACAGGGTTCCGCGGCTACACCTTC; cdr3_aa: CSATDRTGFRGYTF
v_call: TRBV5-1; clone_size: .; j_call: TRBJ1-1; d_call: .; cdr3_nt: TGCGCCAGCAGCTTGGAACCAGCCTCCGGGACTGAAGCTTTCTTT; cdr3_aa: CASSLEPASGTEAFF
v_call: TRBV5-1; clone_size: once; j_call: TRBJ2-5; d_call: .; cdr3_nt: TGCGCCAGCAGCTCTCGGCGGCCGACAGAAGAGACCCAGTACTTC; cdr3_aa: CASSSRRPTEETQYF
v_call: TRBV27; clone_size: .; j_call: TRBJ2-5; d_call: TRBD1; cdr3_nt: TGTGCCAGCGGCCCCTGGAGGACAGGGGGGCAAGAGACCCAGTACTTC; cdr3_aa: CASGPWRTGGQETQYF
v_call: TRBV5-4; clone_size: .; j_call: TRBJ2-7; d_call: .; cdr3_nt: TGTGCCAGCAGCTTGGATTGGGACTACGAGCAGTACTTC; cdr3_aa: CASSLDWDYEQYF
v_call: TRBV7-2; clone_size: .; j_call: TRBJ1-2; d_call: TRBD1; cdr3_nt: TGTGCCAGCAGCCAAGGACAGGGGGCGTTGAACTATGGCTACACCTTC; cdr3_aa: CASSQGQGALNYGYTF
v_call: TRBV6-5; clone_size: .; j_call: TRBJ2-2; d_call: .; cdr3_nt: TGTGCCAGCAGTCATCAAGACACCGGGGAGCTGTTTTTT; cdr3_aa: CASSHQDTGELFF
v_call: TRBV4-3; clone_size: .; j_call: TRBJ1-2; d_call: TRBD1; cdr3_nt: TGCGCCAGCAGCCAAGATTGGATAAGGCGGGACAGTCAACCTAACTATGGCTACACCTTC; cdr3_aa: CASSQDWIRRDSQPNYGYTF